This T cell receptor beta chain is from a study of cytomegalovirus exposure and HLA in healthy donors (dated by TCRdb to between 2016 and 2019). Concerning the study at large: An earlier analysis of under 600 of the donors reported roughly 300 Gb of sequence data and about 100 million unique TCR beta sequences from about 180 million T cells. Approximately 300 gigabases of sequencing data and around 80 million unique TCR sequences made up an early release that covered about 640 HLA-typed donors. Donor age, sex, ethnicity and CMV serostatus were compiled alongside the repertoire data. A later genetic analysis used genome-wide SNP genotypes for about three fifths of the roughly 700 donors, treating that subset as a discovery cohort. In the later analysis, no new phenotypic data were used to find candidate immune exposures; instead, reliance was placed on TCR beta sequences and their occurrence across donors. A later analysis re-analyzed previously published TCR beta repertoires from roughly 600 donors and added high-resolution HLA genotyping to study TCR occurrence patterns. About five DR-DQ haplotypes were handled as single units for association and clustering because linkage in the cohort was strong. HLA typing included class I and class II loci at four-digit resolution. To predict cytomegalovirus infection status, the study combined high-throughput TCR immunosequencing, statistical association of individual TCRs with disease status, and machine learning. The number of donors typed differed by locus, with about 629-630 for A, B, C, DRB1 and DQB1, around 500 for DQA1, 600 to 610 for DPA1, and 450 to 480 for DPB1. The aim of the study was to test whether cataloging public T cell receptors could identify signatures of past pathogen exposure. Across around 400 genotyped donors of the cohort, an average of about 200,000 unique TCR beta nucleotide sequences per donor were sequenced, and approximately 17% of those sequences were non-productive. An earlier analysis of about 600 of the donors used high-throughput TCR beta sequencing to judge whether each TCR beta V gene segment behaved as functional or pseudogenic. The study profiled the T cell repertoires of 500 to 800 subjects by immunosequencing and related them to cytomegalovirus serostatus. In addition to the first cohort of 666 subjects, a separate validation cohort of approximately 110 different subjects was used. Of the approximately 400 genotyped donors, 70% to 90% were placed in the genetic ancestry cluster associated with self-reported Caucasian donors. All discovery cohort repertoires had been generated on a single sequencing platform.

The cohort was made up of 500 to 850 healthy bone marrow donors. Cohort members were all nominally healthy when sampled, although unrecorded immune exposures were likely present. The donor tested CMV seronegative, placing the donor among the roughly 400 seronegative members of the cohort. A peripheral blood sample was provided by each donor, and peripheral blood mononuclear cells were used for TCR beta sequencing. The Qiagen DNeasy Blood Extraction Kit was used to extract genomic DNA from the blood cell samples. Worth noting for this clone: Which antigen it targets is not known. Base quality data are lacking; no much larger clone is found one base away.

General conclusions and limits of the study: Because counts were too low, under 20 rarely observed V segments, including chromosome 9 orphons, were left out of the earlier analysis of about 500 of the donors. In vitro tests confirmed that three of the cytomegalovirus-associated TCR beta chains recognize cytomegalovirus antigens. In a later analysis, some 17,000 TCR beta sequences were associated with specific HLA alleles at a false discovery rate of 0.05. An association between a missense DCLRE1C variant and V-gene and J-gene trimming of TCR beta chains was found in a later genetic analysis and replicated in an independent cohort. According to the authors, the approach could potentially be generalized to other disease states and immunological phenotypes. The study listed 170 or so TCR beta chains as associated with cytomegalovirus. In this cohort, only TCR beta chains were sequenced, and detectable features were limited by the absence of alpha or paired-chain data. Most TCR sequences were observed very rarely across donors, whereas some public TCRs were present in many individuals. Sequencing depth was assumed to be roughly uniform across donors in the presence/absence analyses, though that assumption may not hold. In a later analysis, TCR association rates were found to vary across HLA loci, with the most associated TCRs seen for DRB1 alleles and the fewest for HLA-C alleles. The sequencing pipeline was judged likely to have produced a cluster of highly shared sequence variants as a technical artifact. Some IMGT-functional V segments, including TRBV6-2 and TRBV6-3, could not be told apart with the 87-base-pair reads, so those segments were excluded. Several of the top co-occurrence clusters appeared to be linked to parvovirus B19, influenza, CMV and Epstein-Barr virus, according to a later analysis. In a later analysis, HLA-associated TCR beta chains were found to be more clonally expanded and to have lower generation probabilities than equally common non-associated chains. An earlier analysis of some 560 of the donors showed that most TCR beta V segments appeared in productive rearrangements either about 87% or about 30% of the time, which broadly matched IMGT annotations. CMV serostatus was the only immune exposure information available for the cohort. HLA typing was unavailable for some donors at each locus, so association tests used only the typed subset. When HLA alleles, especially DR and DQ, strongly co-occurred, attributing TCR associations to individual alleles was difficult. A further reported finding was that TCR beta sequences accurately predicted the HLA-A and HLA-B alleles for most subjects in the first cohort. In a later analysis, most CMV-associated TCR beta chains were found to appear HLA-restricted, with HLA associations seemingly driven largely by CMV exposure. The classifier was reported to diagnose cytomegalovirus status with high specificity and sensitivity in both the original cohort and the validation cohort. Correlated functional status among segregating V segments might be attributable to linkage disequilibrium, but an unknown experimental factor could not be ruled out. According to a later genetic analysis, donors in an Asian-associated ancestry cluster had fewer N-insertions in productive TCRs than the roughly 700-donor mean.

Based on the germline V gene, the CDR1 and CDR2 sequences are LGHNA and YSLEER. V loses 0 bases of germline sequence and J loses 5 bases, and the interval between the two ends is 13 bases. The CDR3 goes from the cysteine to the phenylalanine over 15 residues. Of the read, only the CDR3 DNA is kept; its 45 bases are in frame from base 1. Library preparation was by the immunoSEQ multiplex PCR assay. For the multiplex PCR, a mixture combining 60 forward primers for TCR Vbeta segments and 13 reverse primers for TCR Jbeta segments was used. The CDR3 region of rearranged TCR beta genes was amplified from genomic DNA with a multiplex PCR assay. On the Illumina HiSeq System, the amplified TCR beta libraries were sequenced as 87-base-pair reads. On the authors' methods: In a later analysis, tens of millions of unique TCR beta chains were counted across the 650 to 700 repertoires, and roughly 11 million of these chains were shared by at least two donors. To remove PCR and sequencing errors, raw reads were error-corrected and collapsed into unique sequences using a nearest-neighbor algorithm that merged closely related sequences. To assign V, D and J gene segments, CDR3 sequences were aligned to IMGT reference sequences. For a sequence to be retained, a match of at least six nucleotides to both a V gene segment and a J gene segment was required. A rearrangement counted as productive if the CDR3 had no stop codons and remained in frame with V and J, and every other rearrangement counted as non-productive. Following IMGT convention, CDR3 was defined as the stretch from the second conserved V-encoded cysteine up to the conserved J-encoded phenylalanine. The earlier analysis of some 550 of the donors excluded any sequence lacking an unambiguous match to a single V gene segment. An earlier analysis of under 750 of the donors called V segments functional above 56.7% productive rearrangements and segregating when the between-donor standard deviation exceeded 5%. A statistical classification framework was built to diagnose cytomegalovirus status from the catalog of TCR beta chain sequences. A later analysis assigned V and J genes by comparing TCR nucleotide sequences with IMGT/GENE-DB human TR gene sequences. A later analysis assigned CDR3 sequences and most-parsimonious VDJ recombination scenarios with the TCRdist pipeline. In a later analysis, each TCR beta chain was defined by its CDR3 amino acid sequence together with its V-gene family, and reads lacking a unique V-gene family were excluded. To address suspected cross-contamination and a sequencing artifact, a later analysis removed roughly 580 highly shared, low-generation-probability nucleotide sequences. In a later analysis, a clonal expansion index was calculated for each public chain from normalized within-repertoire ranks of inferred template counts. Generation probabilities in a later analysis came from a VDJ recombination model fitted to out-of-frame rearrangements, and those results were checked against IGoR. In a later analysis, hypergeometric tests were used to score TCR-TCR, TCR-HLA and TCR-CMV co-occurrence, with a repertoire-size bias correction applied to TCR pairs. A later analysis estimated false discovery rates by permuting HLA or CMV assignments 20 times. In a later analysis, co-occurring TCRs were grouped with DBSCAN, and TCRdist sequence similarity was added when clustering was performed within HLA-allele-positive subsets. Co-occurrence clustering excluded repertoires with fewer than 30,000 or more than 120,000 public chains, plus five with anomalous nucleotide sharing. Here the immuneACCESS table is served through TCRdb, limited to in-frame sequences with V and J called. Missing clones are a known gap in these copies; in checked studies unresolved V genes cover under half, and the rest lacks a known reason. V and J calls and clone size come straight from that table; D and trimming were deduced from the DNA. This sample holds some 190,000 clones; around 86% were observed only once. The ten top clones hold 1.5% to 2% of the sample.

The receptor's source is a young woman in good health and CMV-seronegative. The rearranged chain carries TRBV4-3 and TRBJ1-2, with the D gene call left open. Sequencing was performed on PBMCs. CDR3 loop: CASSQDRKGGYGYTF. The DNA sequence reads TGCGCCAGCAGCCAAGATCGTAAGGGCGGGTATGGCTACACCTTC.